This entry lists 24 T cell receptor beta chains sequenced from one sample in a study of post-analysis software for immune sequencing data. Study findings and constraints: Included in a set of four or five TRBV segments more frequent in patients than controls were TRBV5-6, TRBV5-1 and TRBV20-1.

Libraries were made from TCR beta cDNA, and they carried unique molecular identifiers. Via MiXCR, TCRdb re-called the PCR reads, giving one row per CDR3 protein. The sample yields about 430,000 distinct CDR3 sequences, over 30% seen once. The antigens of these receptors remain unknown. Sequencing used blood. These TCRs come from a girl aged 2 to 9 with multiple sclerosis.

The chain has TRBV7-9 and TRBJ2-2; D might be TRBD1 or TRBD2, each matching 6 bases. Germline assignment: CDR1 SEHNR and CDR2 FQNEAQ (reference sequence). V lost 7 bases to trimming and J lost 4 bases, with 16 bases between them. This CDR3 comprises 15 residues. The CDR3 nucleotides are TGTGCCAGCAAAATACAGGGTAGCGGCACCGGGGAGCTGTTTTTT. Protein product: CASKIQGSGTGELFF.

The V and J genes are TRBV28 and TRBJ2-7; 9 bases align to TRBD2. V gave up 3 bases and J gave up 6 bases; unmatched junction bases: 6. Looked up from germline, CDR1 is MDHEN and CDR2 is SYDVKM. The CDR3 runs 14 residues. CDR3 loop: CASSFMRGGGEQYF. The CDR3 nucleotides are TGTGCCAGCAGTTTCATGCGGGGGGGCGGCGAGCAGTACTTC.

This rearrangement joins TRBV29-1 to TRBJ2-5; either TRBD1 or TRBD2 may supply D (7 bases each). CDR1 SQVTM and CDR2 ANQGSEA come from the germline V gene. The CDR3 extends over 14 amino acids. Between the trimmed V and J ends, which lost 4 bases and 11 bases, there was a span of 23 bases. This CDR3 is CSVAWGGRGIEQYF. CDR3 coding DNA: TGCAGCGTTGCCTGGGGGGGCAGGGGGATTGAGCAGTACTTC.

The table lists this clonotype with a few counts. At one end, the junction sequence differs from germline, possibly due to a read error. This sequence joins TRBV5-5 and TRBJ1-5; tentatively, D is TRBD1 (5 bases). Germline V gene data show CDR1 as SGHKS and CDR2 as YYEKEE (reference sequence). The CDR3 loop spans 14 amino acids. Here the CDR3 reads CASSSLVGAQLQHF. CDR3 nucleotides: TGTGCCAGCAGCTCCCTCGTAGGGGCCCAGCTCCAGCATTTT.

This chain links TRBV3-1 with TRBJ2-4, with 11 bases that match TRBD2. Germline loops: CDR1 LGHDT, CDR2 YNNKEL (reference sequence). With V trimmed by 0 bases and J by 3 bases, 10 bases remained unmatched. The CDR3 extends over 19 amino acids. The CDR3 DNA follows: TGTGCCAGCAGCCAAGATCTTAGCGGGAGGGATCGGGACAAAAACATTCAGTACTTC. Translated: CASSQDLSGRDRDKNIQYF.

A few counts support this clonotype. As DNA, the CDR3 is TGCGCCAGCAGCTACGGAGACGTTCAGTACTTC. This translates into CASSYGDVQYF. V is TRBV5-1 and J is TRBJ2-4, with no clear D. Germline CDR1 reads SGHRS; CDR2 reads YFSETQ. CDR3 size: 11 residues. The ends were cut back, 3 bases at V and 11 bases at J, with 9 bases in the middle.

This chain joins TRBV7-8 and TRBJ2-5; no reliable D call. Germline CDR1 SGHVS, CDR2 FQNEAQ. The CDR3 consists of 17 residues. Trimming shortened V by 0 bases and J by 1 base, and 15 bases separated the two germline ends. The DNA of the CDR3 is TGTGCCAGCAGCTTAGCTGCGCGGTCTCTAGGCCAAGAGACCCAGTACTTC. The encoded protein is CASSLAARSLGQETQYF.

This clonotype showed up just a few times. The chain couples TRBV4-1 to TRBJ2-7; D not certain. Trimming stripped 1 base from V and 4 bases from J, with 11 bases between. CDR3 length equals 14 residues. Germline CDR1 reads MGHRA; CDR2 reads YSYEKL. CDR3 loop: CASSQGGIPYEQYF. As DNA, the CDR3 is TGCGCCAGCAGCCAAGGGGGTATCCCTTACGAGCAGTACTTC.

The chain recombines TRBV15 with TRBJ1-4; D is ambiguous. V gave up 6 bases and J gave up 5 bases, with 10 bases separating them. CDR3 length: 13 residues. CDR1 and CDR2 (germline): LNHNV, YYDKDF (reference sequence). CDR3 sequence reads: CATRGNLNEKLFF. CDR3 nucleotide sequence: TGTGCCACCAGAGGGAACTTAAATGAAAAACTGTTTTTT.

This clonotype was detected a few times. The V gene is TRBV5-1, the J gene TRBJ2-3, with 9 bases aligning to TRBD2. After removal of 2 bases from V and 6 bases from J, the junction contained 10 bases not matched to a gene. Germline V gene data show CDR1 as SGHRS and CDR2 as YFSETQ. The CDR3 extends over 16 amino acids. CDR3 in DNA: TGCGCCAGCAGCTTTGGCGGGGGGGCAGTCATGGATACGCAGTATTTT. This translates into CASSFGGGAVMDTQYF.

This clonotype has only a few counts. This chain links TRBV20-1 with TRBJ1-2, with D tentatively TRBD1 (5 bases). The length of the CDR3 is 16 residues. The ends were cut back, 6 bases at V and 1 base at J, with 21 bases in the middle. Germline CDR1 is DFQATT and CDR2 is SNEGSKA (reference sequence). CDR3 nucleotides: TGCAGTGCGACCGTGGCCCGGCAGGGCCTTAACTATGGCTACACCTTC. Amino acids: CSATVARQGLNYGYTF.

The chain joins TRBV10-3 to TRBJ2-7; D not certain. V was trimmed by 2 bases and J by 0 bases, leaving 8 bases between them. Germline values: CDR1 ENHRY, CDR2 SYGVKD. The CDR3 runs 14 residues. The CDR3 DNA follows: TGTGCCATCAGTGAGATGGGCAGCTCCTACGAGCAGTACTTC. This sequence encodes CAISEMGSSYEQYF.

This rearrangement joins TRBV7-9 to TRBJ2-7; 11 positions agree with TRBD2. The germline gives CDR1 SEHNR, CDR2 FQNEAQ (reference sequence). V shed 3 bases, J shed 1 base, and the junction held 8 bases outside the gene matches. The CDR3 has 17 residues. The CDR3 sequence: CASSFTPGTSGSYEQYF. The DNA for the CDR3 is TGTGCCAGCAGCTTCACTCCCGGGACTAGCGGATCCTACGAGCAGTACTTC. The full variable domain, completed using reference TRBV7-9 and TRBJ2-7, is DTGVSQNPRHKITKRGQNVTFRCDPISEHNRLYWYRQTLGQGPEFLTYFQNEAQLEKSRLLSDRFSAERPKGSFSTLEIQRTEQGDSAMYLCASSFTPGTSGSYEQYFGPGTRLTVT.

Here the CDR3 DNA reads TGTGCCAGCAGTTACCGAAAAAGCTACAATGAGCAGTTCTTC. Protein sequence: CASSYRKSYNEQFF. This chain connects TRBV6-5 to TRBJ2-1; no clear D gene. The CDR3 is 14 amino acids. V was pared by 2 bases and J by 3 bases, with 8 bases between. The germline V gene has CDR1 MNHEY and CDR2 SVGAGI.

The V call is TRBV4-3, the J call TRBJ2-3; no definite D call. Germline CDR1 and CDR2: LGHNA and YSLEER. The CDR3 extends over 15 amino acids. Trimming removed 0 bases from V and 0 bases from J, with 7 bases in between. CDR3: CASSQDSASTDTQYF. CDR3 coding DNA: TGCGCCAGCAGCCAAGATTCGGCTAGCACAGATACGCAGTATTTT.

The chain carries TRBV5-1 and TRBJ2-3; tentatively, D is TRBD1 or TRBD2 (5 bases each). Trimming removed 4 bases at V and 2 bases at J, with 11 bases between. Germline CDR1 is SGHRS and CDR2 is YFSETQ. The CDR3 is made up of 14 amino acids. CDR3 DNA: TGCGCCAGCAGCCGGGACCAGTACACAGATACGCAGTATTTT. Residues: CASSRDQYTDTQYF.

This clonotype was counted only a few times. V gene TRBV5-1 combines with J gene TRBJ2-5, with 8 bases matching TRBD2. Trimming at V came to 3 bases and at J to 5 bases, leaving 6 bases not matched to a gene. Germline lookup yields CDR1 SGHRS and CDR2 YFSETQ. This CDR3 comprises 14 residues. Written as DNA, the CDR3 is TGCGCCAGCAGCTCCGCGGGGGGCGAGGAGACCCAGTACTTC. It codes for CASSSAGGEETQYF.

This clonotype was found a few times. The chain combines TRBV20-1 with TRBJ2-5; D not certain. The J call may be wrong; the DNA end is better matched by TRBJ2-7. CDR3 length: 13 residues. CDR1 and CDR2 from the germline V gene are DFQATT and SNEGSKA (reference sequence). DNA of the CDR3: TGCAGTGGACTCGACTTAGGATCATACGAGCAGTACTTC. Amino acids: CSGLDLGSYEQYF.

The CDR3 spells CSVRMLGQRVETQYF. CDR3 nucleotides: TGCAGCGTTCGGATGTTGGGGCAGCGGGTGGAGACCCAGTACTTC. V and J are TRBV29-1 and TRBJ2-5; D is possibly TRBD2 (6 bases). Germline CDR1 reads SQVTM; CDR2 reads ANQGSEA. The germline V and J ends were trimmed by 5 bases and 5 bases, with 21 bases remaining between them. The CDR3 consists of 15 residues.

Note on this clonotype: At one end, the junction sequence differs from germline, possibly due to a read error. V and J are TRBV5-6 and TRBJ2-5, with D perhaps matching TRBD1 (5 bases). Germline V CDR1 and CDR2: SGHDT, YYEEEE. This CDR3 has 11 amino acids. The CDR3 sequence: CASTQEETQYF. In nucleotides, the CDR3 is TGTGCTAGCACACAGGAAGAGACCCAGTACTTC.

This clonotype was seen more than once but under ten times. The chain carries TRBV5-1 and TRBJ1-2; 7 bases map to TRBD1. CDR3 size: 13 residues. Germline V gene sequence: CDR1 SGHRS, CDR2 YFSETQ. Unmatched junction bases numbered 5, after V lost 4 bases and J lost 5 bases. The CDR3 region is CASSDGQAYGYTF. The CDR3 coding sequence is TGCGCCAGCAGCGATGGACAGGCGTATGGCTACACCTTC.

Concerning this clonotype: One end of the junction does not line up with germline, which may come from a read error. The chain carries TRBV29-1 and TRBJ2-4; D is unresolved. The CDR3 is 14 residues long. Germline CDR1 reads SQVTM; CDR2 reads ANQGSEA. The CDR3: CSVAPLVAKSIQYF. CDR3 DNA: TGCAGCGTTGCCCCGTTAGTAGCCAAAAGCATTCAGTACTTC.

This clonotype was counted a few times. This chain connects TRBV10-2 to TRBJ2-7, with D maybe TRBD2 (5 bases). This CDR3 has 17 amino acids. Germline CDR1 WSHSY, CDR2 SAAADI. V was clipped by 4 bases and J by 4 bases, with 23 bases between them. The CDR3 sequence is CASSAVVSRTQPYEQYF. The CDR3, as DNA: TGCGCCAGCAGTGCCGTGGTGTCGCGGACTCAACCATACGAGCAGTACTTC.

The table lists this clonotype with a few counts. The rearrangement joins TRBV28 to TRBJ2-7, with D perhaps TRBD2 (6 bases). This CDR3 comprises 14 residues. V was trimmed by 3 bases and J by 2 bases, leaving 11 bases between them. Germline CDR1 reads MDHEN; CDR2 reads SYDVKM. Written as DNA, the CDR3 is TGTGCCAGCAGTTTCGGGACTGAGCCCTACGAGCAGTACTTC. Amino acid sequence: CASSFGTEPYEQYF.